These 14 T cell receptor beta chains originate from one sample sequenced in a study of T-cell reconstitution after alpha-beta-depleted transplantation in children (dated by TCRdb to between 2015 and 2016). The study at large found these results: Hyperexpanded clone frequencies declined over subsequent months; after one year, T-cell counts and TCRbeta diversity were mostly attributed to newly produced T cells.

The treatment or condition tag for this specimen amounts to: allogeneic hematopoietic cell transplantation with graft depleted of TCRalphabeta T cells and CD19 B cells. What these receptors recognize is not known. Receptor amplification or capture employed PCR. For sequencing, an Illumina HiSeq 2500 was employed. Molecular barcoding was employed in the preparation of TCR libraries, with unique molecular identifiers being used to normalize TCRbeta repertoire quantification. TCRdb reran the public reads through fastp at Q25 and MiXCR, keeping productive beta chains. CDR3 protein sequences are deduplicated, and each keeps its most common genes and DNA. This sample lists about 300,000 distinct CDR3 sequences; nearly 8% were detected once. The ten top clones hold approximately 8.2% of the sample. The specimen comprised peripheral blood, sampled 360 days after TCRalphabeta/CD19-depleted stem cell transplant. The receptors were gathered from a female patient aged 2-10 years who had a stem cell transplant for Fanconi anemia, so the T cells may come from the graft donor.

This clonotype turned up a few times. V is TRBV28 and J is TRBJ2-1; the D call may be TRBD1 or TRBD2 (5 bases each). CDR3 size: 16 residues. V dropped 4 bases and J dropped 4 bases, with 17 bases sitting between them. Germline CDR1 and CDR2: MDHEN and SYDVKM. The CDR3 spells CASSSERGNFYNEQFF. The CDR3 DNA reads TGTGCCAGCAGTTCGGAGAGGGGAAACTTTTACAATGAGCAGTTCTTC.

The sample holds many counts of this clonotype. The chain uses TRBV20-1 and TRBJ1-1; D gene ambiguous. Germline loops: CDR1 DFQATT, CDR2 SNEGSKA (reference sequence). The V and J ends lost 2 bases and 1 base respectively, with 8 bases between them. CDR3 length: 13 residues. The CDR3 is CSARRTGNTEAFF. In nucleotides, the CDR3 is TGCAGTGCTAGACGGACGGGGAACACTGAAGCTTTCTTT.

The chain is built from TRBV5-1 and TRBJ1-1, with a weak D call TRBD1 (6 bases). CDR1 and CDR2 from the germline V gene are SGHRS and YFSETQ. The germline V and J ends were trimmed by 5 bases and 5 bases, with 22 bases remaining between them. This CDR3 has 16 residues. The CDR3 region has the DNA TGCGCCAGCAGGGCCGGGACTCCTAGAGGGGGGACTGAAGCTTTCTTT. It translates to CASRAGTPRGGTEAFF.

This clonotype was counted only a few times. The chain recombines TRBV7-2 with TRBJ2-5; the D gene could be TRBD1 or TRBD2 (6 bases each). This CDR3 is built from 19 residues. Germline-derived CDR1 and CDR2 are SGHTA and FQGNSA. Trimming cost V 0 bases and J 7 bases, with 27 bases left between them. CDR3 nucleotide sequence: TGTGCCAGCAGCTTAGCAGAGTTTAATCTTGGCAGGGGACTCCCGACCCAGTACTTC. Its translation is CASSLAEFNLGRGLPTQYF.

Many counts were recorded for this clonotype. The chain joins TRBV5-1 to TRBJ2-5; TRBD2 might be the D (5 bases). V was trimmed by 2 bases and J by 0 bases, leaving 11 bases between them. The CDR3 runs to 15 residues. Germline V lookup: CDR1 SGHRS, CDR2 YFSETQ. CDR3 amino acids: CASSFLRRDQETQYF. The CDR3 DNA sequence: TGCGCCAGCAGCTTTCTTCGGCGGGACCAAGAGACCCAGTACTTC.

The sample holds a few counts of this clonotype. CDR3 in amino acids: CASSQIFQGSETQYF. The CDR3 DNA sequence: TGTGCCAGCAGCCAGATTTTCCAAGGGTCGGAGACCCAGTACTTC. This chain joins TRBV3-1 and TRBJ2-5; no reliable D call. There are 15 residues in the CDR3. The germline V and J ends were trimmed by 3 bases and 5 bases, with 16 bases remaining between them. Germline V gene sequence: CDR1 LGHDT, CDR2 YNNKEL (reference sequence).

This clonotype was counted many times. The chain has TRBV11-2 and TRBJ1-3; 7 positions agree with TRBD1. CDR3 length equals 17 residues. Germline V gene lookup returns CDR1 SGHAT and CDR2 FQNNGV. V dropped 3 bases and J dropped 0; count of bases not matched to a gene: 8. The CDR3 protein is CASSFTRDSFSGNTIYF. CDR3 DNA sequence: TGTGCCAGCAGCTTTACTCGGGACAGCTTCTCTGGAAACACCATATATTTT.

Ten or more counts support this clonotype. This chain links TRBV18 with TRBJ1-1; D remains unclear. CDR1 is KGHSH, CDR2 LQKENI, per germline. This CDR3 comprises 15 residues. The germline V and J ends were trimmed by 1 base and 1 base, with 10 bases remaining between them. The CDR3: CASSPLSTTNTEAFF. The CDR3 DNA reads TGTGCCAGCTCACCACTATCGACGACGAACACTGAAGCTTTCTTT.

This clonotype was found many times. V is TRBV29-1 and J is TRBJ2-7; TRBD1 might be the D (6 bases). CDR1 SQVTM and CDR2 ANQGSEA come from the germline V gene. V shed 4 bases and J shed 5 bases, with 9 bases lying between them. The CDR3 contains 11 residues. The DNA for the CDR3 is TGCAGCGTTGGTGAGGGGGACGAGCAGTACTTC. Amino acid sequence: CSVGEGDEQYF.

This clonotype was picked up many times. This sequence joins TRBV12-3 or TRBV12-4 and TRBJ2-2; D is possibly TRBD2 (7 bases). V lost 0 bases to trimming and J lost 6 bases, with 8 bases between them. This CDR3 spans 14 amino acids. The CDR3 nucleotides read TGTGCCAGCAGTTTAGCGGGGGGGCCCGGGGAGCTGTTTTTT. It encodes CASSLAGGPGELFF.

The chain has TRBV9 and TRBJ2-3, with TRBD1 as a possible D gene (6 bases). Germline CDR1 SGDLS, CDR2 YYNGEE. Trimming cost V 7 bases and J 1 base, with 19 bases left between them. The CDR3 loop spans 16 amino acids. CDR3: CASSNYREKGTDTQYF. CDR3 nucleotides: TGTGCCAGCTCCAACTACAGGGAAAAGGGCACAGATACGCAGTATTTT.

This clonotype was seen more than once but under ten times. The V gene is TRBV5-5, the J gene TRBJ1-1; no reliable D call. The V gene lost 0 bases and the J gene lost 5 bases, with 8 bases spanning the gap. There are 13 residues in the CDR3. Germline CDR1 reads SGHKS; CDR2 reads YYEKEE (reference sequence). Here the CDR3 DNA reads TGTGCCAGCAGCTTGGACGTCGGGACTGAAGCTTTCTTT. This sequence encodes CASSLDVGTEAFF. Full variable domain (rest looked up from reference TRBV5-5 and TRBJ1-1): DAGVTQSPTHLIKTRGQQVTLRCSPISGHKSVSWYQQVLGQGPQFIFQYYEKEERGRGNFPDRFSARQFPNYSSELNVNALLLGDSALYLCASSLDVGTEAFFGQGTRLTVV.

This clonotype occurred many times. Here the CDR3 reads CASSGDAGAGTGELFF. CDR3 coding DNA: TGTGCCAGTTCTGGTGATGCGGGAGCGGGCACCGGGGAGCTGTTTTTT. V gene TRBV28 combines with J gene TRBJ2-2, with TRBD2 matching over 7 bases. This CDR3 contains 16 residues. Trimming removed 9 bases from V and 4 bases from J; junction bases left unmatched: 14. The germline CDR1 and CDR2 sequences are MDHEN and SYDVKM. The whole variable domain, filled in from reference TRBV28 and TRBJ2-2, reads DVKVTQSSRYLVKRTGEKVFLECVQDMDHENMFWYRQDPGLGLRLIYFSYDVKMKEKGDIPEGYSVSREKKERFSLILESASTNQTSMYLCASSGDAGAGTGELFFGEGSRLTVL.

This clonotype was detected many times. The chain has TRBV12-3 or TRBV12-4 and TRBJ2-7, with 8 positions matching TRBD1. The CDR3 spans 18 residues. V shed 4 bases, J shed 3 bases, and the junction held 17 bases outside the gene matches. The CDR3 protein is CASSSTDREHERRYEQYF. CDR3 bases: TGTGCCAGCAGTTCGACGGACAGGGAACACGAGCGCCGCTACGAGCAGTACTTC.